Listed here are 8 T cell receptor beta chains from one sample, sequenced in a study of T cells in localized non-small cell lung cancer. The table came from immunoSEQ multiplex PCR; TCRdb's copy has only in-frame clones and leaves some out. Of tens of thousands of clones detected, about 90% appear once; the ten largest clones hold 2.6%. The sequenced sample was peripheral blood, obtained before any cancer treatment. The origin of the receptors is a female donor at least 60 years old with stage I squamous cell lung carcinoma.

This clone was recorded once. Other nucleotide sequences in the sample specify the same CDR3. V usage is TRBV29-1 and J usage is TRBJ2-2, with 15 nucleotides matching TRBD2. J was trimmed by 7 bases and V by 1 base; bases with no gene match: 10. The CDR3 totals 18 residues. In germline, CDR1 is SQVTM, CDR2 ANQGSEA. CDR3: CSVEASGLAGGRGGELFF. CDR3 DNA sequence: TGCAGCGTTGAAGCTTCGGGACTAGCGGGAGGTCGGGGCGGGGAGCTGTTTTTT.

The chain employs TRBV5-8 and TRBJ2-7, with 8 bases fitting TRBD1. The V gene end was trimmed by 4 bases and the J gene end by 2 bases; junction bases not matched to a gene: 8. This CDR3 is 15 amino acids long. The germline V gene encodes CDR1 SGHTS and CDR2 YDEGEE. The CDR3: CASSPRQGPPYEQYF. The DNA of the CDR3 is TGTGCCAGCAGCCCTCGACAGGGGCCCCCCTACGAGCAGTACTTC.

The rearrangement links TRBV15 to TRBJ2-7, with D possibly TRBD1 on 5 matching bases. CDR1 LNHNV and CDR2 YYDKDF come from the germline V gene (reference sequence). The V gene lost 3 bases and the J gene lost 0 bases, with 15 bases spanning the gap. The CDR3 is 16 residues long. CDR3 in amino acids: CATSRKGSLYSYEQYF. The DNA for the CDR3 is TGTGCCACCAGCAGGAAGGGGTCCTTATACTCCTACGAGCAGTACTTC.

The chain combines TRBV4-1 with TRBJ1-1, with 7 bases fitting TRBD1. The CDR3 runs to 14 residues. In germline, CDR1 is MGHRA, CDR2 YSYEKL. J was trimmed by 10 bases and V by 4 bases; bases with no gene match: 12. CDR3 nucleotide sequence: TGCGCCAGCAGCCGTGAACAGGGGAGGGGAGGAGCTTTCTTT. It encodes CASSREQGRGGAFF.

The CDR3 DNA reads TGCAGCGTTGCCACAGGGCCCTATCAGCCCCAGCATTTT. This sequence encodes CSVATGPYQPQHF. V is TRBV29-1 and J is TRBJ1-5, with a possible D match to TRBD1 (6 bases). The V end lost 4 bases, the J end lost 5 bases, and 12 bases lay between the germline ends. From germline, CDR1 is SQVTM and CDR2 ANQGSEA. The CDR3 spans 13 residues.

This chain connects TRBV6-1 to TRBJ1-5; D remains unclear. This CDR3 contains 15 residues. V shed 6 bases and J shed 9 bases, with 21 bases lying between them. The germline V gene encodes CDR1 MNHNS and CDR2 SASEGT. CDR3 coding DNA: TGTGCCAGCAGCCGTTTGGGGTTATGGATGGGGCCCCAGCATTTT. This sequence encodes CASSRLGLWMGPQHF.

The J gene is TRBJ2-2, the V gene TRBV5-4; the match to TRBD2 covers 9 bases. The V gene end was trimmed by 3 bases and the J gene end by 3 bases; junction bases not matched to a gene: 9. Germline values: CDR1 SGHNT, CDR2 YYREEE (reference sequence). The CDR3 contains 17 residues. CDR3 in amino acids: CASSSGGGRADTGELFF. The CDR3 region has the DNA TGTGCCAGCAGCTCGGGCGGCGGGAGGGCCGACACCGGGGAGCTGTTTTTT.

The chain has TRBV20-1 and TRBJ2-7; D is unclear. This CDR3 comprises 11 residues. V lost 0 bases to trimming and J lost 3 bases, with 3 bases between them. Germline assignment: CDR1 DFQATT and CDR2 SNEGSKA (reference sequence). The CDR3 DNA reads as TGCAGTGCTAGAGACTACTACGAGCAGTACTTC. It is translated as CSARDYYEQYF.